This T cell receptor beta chain is from a study of T cells in Graves' hyperthyroidism and ophthalmopathy. Study-level results: Ophthalmopathy, which appeared later, was predicted by the model a median roughly 6.4 months before onset.

The authors deemed Graves' hyperthyroidism stable absent ophthalmopathy progression within 18 months. RNA transcripts served as the template for amplifying TCR beta CDR3 regions. HTBI primers were employed in a first-round RT-PCR of the TCR CDR3. TCRdb redid the calling of the multiplex PCR reads with MiXCR, one entry per CDR3 protein. The table has roughly 380,000 distinct CDR3 sequences, roughly an eighth seen once. CDR1 and CDR2 (germline): SEHNR, FQNEAQ (reference sequence). The CDR3 extends over 14 amino acids. The V gene lost 4 bases and the J gene lost 3 bases, with 13 bases spanning the gap. To note about this clonotype: The target antigen is unknown.

The source of this sequence is a woman younger than 30 with Graves' hyperthyroidism. This chain links TRBV7-9 with TRBJ2-7; maybe TRBD1 (5 bases). Sequencing was performed on blood. As DNA, the CDR3 is TGTGCCAGCAGCTCGCCCCGAGACAGCTACGAGCAGTACTTC. This translates into CASSSPRDSYEQYF.